The 2 T cell receptor beta chains listed next were all sequenced from one sample in a study of beta chain features in type 1 diabetes. As every portion of the isolated RNA was reverse transcribed, the sequencing read expressed TCRB transcripts. Repertoires were generated with immunoSEQ multiplex PCR, while TCRdb's copy carries only in-frame clones and drops some. The table has about 210,000 clones, approximately 11% seen once; the top ten hold approximately 1.4%. The sequencing input was central memory CD4+ T cells from blood. The receptors stem from a man between 18 and 29 years old in good health.

This clone was seen only a few times. The V and J genes are TRBV2 and TRBJ2-5; tentative D call: TRBD2 (5 bases). The CDR3 contains 13 residues. CDR1 SNHLY and CDR2 FYNNEI come from the germline V gene. The V gene lost 3 bases and the J gene lost 2 bases, with 7 bases spanning the gap. CDR3 protein: CASSEERQETQYF. The DNA for the CDR3 is TGTGCCAGCAGTGAGGAGCGGCAAGAGACCCAGTACTTC.

The sample holds a few counts of this clone. This chain joins TRBV30 and TRBJ2-4; D is unresolved. Germline-derived CDR1 and CDR2 are GTSNPN and SVGIG (reference sequence). The CDR3 runs to 14 residues. The V and J ends lost 0 bases and 4 bases respectively, with 10 bases between them. In DNA, the CDR3 is TGTGCCTGGAGTGTACAGTTTCAAAAAAACATTCAGTACTTC. It specifies CAWSVQFQKNIQYF.